This T cell receptor beta chain derives from a study of T cells in Graves' hyperthyroidism and ophthalmopathy. Every diagnosis used clinical symptoms, serum thyroxine and TRAb, thyroid ultrasound and orbital computed tomography. Findings and limits, study-wide: Separating ophthalmopathy from stable hyperthyroidism was achieved by a 13 V-J model.

This clonotype was seen ten or more times. The antigen remains unidentified. V lost 0 bases, J lost 3 bases, and 1 base stayed unmatched. The CDR3 is made up of 14 amino acids. Germline-derived CDR1 and CDR2 are MDHEN and SYDVKM. Amplified regions were TCR beta CDR3 sequences from RNA transcripts. First-round RT-PCR of the TCR CDR3 relied on the HTBI primer set. TCRdb used MiXCR to reprocess the multiplex PCR reads, holding one entry per CDR3 protein. The profile shows fewer than 700,000 distinct CDR3 sequences, around 15% of them singletons. This TCR came from a woman aged 30 to 39 with Graves' hyperthyroidism. What was sequenced was blood. The gene calls are TRBV28 and TRBJ1-2; 7 nucleotides line up with TRBD1. The CDR3 region has the DNA TGTGCCAGCAGTTTATGGGACAGGCACTATGGCTACACCTTC. Amino acids: CASSLWDRHYGYTF.